This T cell receptor beta chain was sequenced during a study of blood T cell repertoires in COVID-19 (dated by TCRdb to the early 2020s). Regarding the study in general: Samples covering the acute and convalescent phases of COVID-19 were provided by collaborators in the United States, Italy and Spain. The repertoires were made available in a free public database intended to serve as a resource for research on the immune response to SARS-CoV-2. Samples came from the ongoing ImmuneRACE study (first 160 participants) plus 1,254 subjects from 6 global collaborators. Subjects who had been exposed to COVID-19, were actively infected with it, or had recovered from it provided the deeply sampled blood TCRbeta repertoires that made up the dataset. Where available, HLA class I and class II types were taken from metadata supplied by the sample provider and were not determined by assay-based typing. The sample metadata nearly always contained a de-identified subject ID, COVID-19 status, age in years and sex. The material from the prospective study consisted of cDNA or gDNA derived from T cells, B-cell-depleted T cells, or PBMCs.

Regarding this clone: It lacks a known antigen. Base-call qualities are not available, and no considerably larger clone is one nucleotide away.

The immunoSEQ Assay, a bias-controlled multiplex PCR, was used to amplify TCRbeta CDR3 regions from genomic DNA. Per the authors' processing: The number of nucleated cells in each sample was estimated by amplification of reference gene primers within the assay. Sequence reads were collapsed and filtered to measure the absolute abundance of every unique TCRbeta CDR3 rearrangement. For each sample, productive Simpson clonality was calculated as the square root of Simpson's diversity index across productive rearrangements. The table comes from immuneACCESS by way of TCRdb, which keeps in-frame sequences with V and J called. Part of the clones is missing from these tables; in studies checked, under half for an unresolved V gene and the rest for unknown reasons. V, J and clone size are taken as reported in that table, and D and trimming were inferred from the DNA itself. This sample lists just over 90,000 clones; about 80% were detected once. The ten top clones hold under 20% of the sample.

Collaborating institutions collected whole blood in K2EDTA tubes following their own protocols. For TCRbeta analysis, collaborators shipped samples in one of three forms: frozen whole blood, isolated PBMCs, or DNA extracted from either of those sample types. Results and caveats for the whole study, not just this receptor: How much clinical and demographic metadata was included differed by source and by participant, and the metadata was provided uncurated.

The sequenced sample was peripheral blood. The clonotype comes from a human donor in a cohort sampled during active COVID-19.

The nucleotides are TGTGCCAGCTCACCCTCAGCGGGAGGCAGGGATACGCAGTATTTT. The encoded protein is CASSPSAGGRDTQYF. Recombination connected TRBV18 to TRBJ2-3; 9 junctional bases match TRBD2. Trimming takes 3 bases off V and 6 bases off J; junction bases not matched to a gene: 7. There are 15 amino acids in the CDR3, from cysteine to phenylalanine inclusive. Of all the DNA, just the CDR3 is kept, 45 bases in frame from base 1. From a lookup of the germline V gene, CDR1 and CDR2 are KGHSH and LQKENI.